This T cell receptor beta chain was identified in a study of blood T cell repertoires in COVID-19. Study context: Researchers got acute and convalescent COVID-19 samples from the United States, Italy and Spain. T cells, B-cell-depleted T cells, or PBMCs supplied cDNA or gDNA.

Germline V gene lookup returns CDR1 SGHTA and CDR2 FQGTGA. CDR3 size: 14 residues. V trimming: 8 bases; J trimming: 2 bases; junction bases outside the gene matches: 6. Authors' processing steps: Nucleated cell number was recorded as an estimate derived from reference gene primer amplification. Method: immunoSEQ multiplex PCR; TCRdb's copy keeps in-frame clones and lacks some. V and J calls and clone size are those listed in that table; D and trimming were worked out from the DNA. Among about 110,000 clones, 71% were seen once, and the ten largest hold around 1.7%. A few counts support this clone. What was sequenced was peripheral blood. This TCR was sampled from a woman aged 40 to 50 with acute or convalescent COVID-19. This sequence joins TRBV7-3 and TRBJ2-3, with 8 nucleotides matching TRBD2. The CDR3 DNA reads as TGTGCCAGCTCCCCAGCGGGGGCCACAGATACGCAGTATTTT. This encodes CASSPAGATDTQYF.